The 31 T cell receptor beta chains given below trace back to one sample, sequenced in a study of blood T cell repertoires in COVID-19. Measured with immunoSEQ multiplex PCR; TCRdb has only the in-frame clones, and not every one. The sample lists over 200,000 clones; more than 75% were seen once. What was sequenced was peripheral blood. The receptors shown here come from a man aged 60-69 years who had recovered from COVID-19.

This rearrangement joins TRBV5-8 to TRBJ1-1; 7 bases map to TRBD1. Trimming cost V 3 bases and J 0 bases; bases outside gene matches: 5. From germline, CDR1 is SGHTS and CDR2 YDEGEE. The CDR3 consists of 15 residues. CDR3 protein: CASSSGQRMNTEAFF. Written as DNA, the CDR3 is TGTGCCAGCAGCTCGGGACAGCGTATGAACACTGAAGCTTTCTTT.

The CDR3 here is CASGKDRGGIDTQYF. In nucleotides, the CDR3 is TGTGCCAGCGGGAAGGACCGGGGTGGAATAGATACGCAGTATTTT. This chain joins TRBV5-4 and TRBJ2-3; TRBD2 might be the D (5 bases). CDR1 is SGHNT, CDR2 YYREEE, per germline (reference sequence). The ends were cut back, 7 bases at V and 5 bases at J, with 20 bases in the middle. The CDR3 is made up of 15 amino acids.

The chain couples TRBV6-4 to TRBJ2-3, with 9 nucleotides matching TRBD2. Trimming removed 4 bases from V and 2 bases from J; junction bases left unmatched: 7. Germline assignment: CDR1 MRHNA and CDR2 SNTAGT. The CDR3 has 16 residues. CDR3 bases: TGTGCCAGCAGTGTTACCAGCGGGGGGACCACAGATACGCAGTATTTT. This gives the protein CASSVTSGGTTDTQYF.

The chain recombines TRBV7-2 with TRBJ1-3; TRBD1 matches at 9 bases. The germline gives CDR1 SGHTA, CDR2 FQGNSA. V was clipped by 5 bases and J by 4 bases; unmatched bases: 9. The CDR3 spans 16 residues. CDR3 nucleotide sequence: TGTGCCAGCAGCATTCCGGGACAGGGTAGAGGAAACACCATATATTTT. This gives the protein CASSIPGQGRGNTIYF.

This sequence joins TRBV28 and TRBJ1-6; D not certain. Germline assignment: CDR1 MDHEN and CDR2 SYDVKM. The CDR3 loop spans 17 amino acids. The germline V and J ends were trimmed by 3 bases and 7 bases, with 19 bases remaining between them. Here the CDR3 DNA reads TGTGCCAGCAGTTTGGTGTCCGCAGAATTCAAAAATTCACCCCTCCACTTT. Translation: CASSLVSAEFKNSPLHF.

V usage is TRBV19 and J usage is TRBJ1-1, with 8 nucleotides matching TRBD1. Germline V CDR1 and CDR2: LNHDA, SQIVND (reference sequence). The junction had 8 bases not matched to a gene; V was cut back by 3 bases and J by 5 bases. CDR3 length: 15 residues. The CDR3 DNA is TGTGCCAGTAGTATCTTTGCAGGGGGCGCGACTGAAGCTTTCTTT. Its translation is CASSIFAGGATEAFF.

The V call is TRBV7-9, the J call TRBJ1-3; D gene unclear. This CDR3 is 15 amino acids long. V lost 3 bases to trimming and J lost 1 base, with 10 bases between them. Germline CDR1 SEHNR, CDR2 FQNEAQ (reference sequence). CDR3 residues: CASSFLEASGNTIYF. For the CDR3, the DNA is TGTGCCAGCAGCTTTCTAGAGGCTTCTGGAAACACCATATATTTT.

The V gene is TRBV9, the J gene TRBJ2-5; 8 bases line up with TRBD2. The CDR3 runs to 15 residues. J gave up 5 bases and V 4 bases, and 10 bases lay outside the gene matches. CDR1 is SGDLS, CDR2 YYNGEE, per germline. The CDR3 DNA reads as TGTGCCAGCAGCCCGCGAGAGCGGGGGCCCGAGACCCAGTACTTC. The encoded protein is CASSPRERGPETQYF.

V and J are TRBV19 and TRBJ1-5, with TRBD1 matching over 7 bases. Looked up from germline, CDR1 is LNHDA and CDR2 is SQIVND (reference sequence). Losses at the gene ends were 8 bases for V and 4 bases for J; bases not matched to a gene: 5. CDR3 size: 13 residues. The CDR3 DNA follows: TGTGCCAGTTCGGGACAGAGGAATCAGCCCCAGCATTTT. Amino acids: CASSGQRNQPQHF.

This chain links TRBV5-1 with TRBJ2-3; perhaps TRBD1 as D (5 bases). The CDR3 is 13 residues long. V lost 2 bases and J lost 3, with 7 bases in between. Per the germline V gene, CDR1 is SGHRS and CDR2 is YFSETQ. The CDR3 nucleotides read TGCGCCAGCAGCTTACAGGCTACAGATACGCAGTATTTT. Amino acids: CASSLQATDTQYF.

The V call is TRBV11-3, the J call TRBJ2-1; weak D call: TRBD2 (6 bases). This CDR3 region has 12 residues. Germline-derived CDR1 and CDR2 are SGHNT and YENEEA. Trimming pared 6 bases from V and 8 bases from J, leaving 11 bases between. The CDR3 reads CASRPGGDEQFF. Written as DNA, the CDR3 is TGTGCCAGCAGACCCGGGGGAGATGAGCAGTTCTTC.

The CDR3 loop reads CASSVLRRVFF. CDR3 sequence (DNA): TGTGCCAGCAGTGTTCTCCGACGGGTGTTTTTT. The V gene is TRBV2, the J gene TRBJ1-4; D is undetermined. The germline V gene encodes CDR1 SNHLY and CDR2 FYNNEI. The CDR3 totals 11 residues. Trimming left V 4 bases short and J 15 bases short, with 12 bases between.

V gene TRBV5-1 combines with J gene TRBJ2-1; D is undetermined. Trimming removed 0 bases at V and 8 bases at J, with 9 bases between. CDR3 length: 13 residues. Germline V lookup: CDR1 SGHRS, CDR2 YFSETQ. CDR3: CASSLGLVDEQFF. The CDR3 coding sequence is TGCGCCAGCAGCTTGGGGCTAGTTGATGAGCAGTTCTTC. Full variable domain (remainder filled in from reference TRBV5-1 and TRBJ2-1): KAGVTQTPRYLIKTRGQQVTLSCSPISGHRSVSWYQQTPGQGLQFLFEYFSETQRNKGNFPGRFSGRQFSNSRSEMNVSTLELGDSALYLCASSLGLVDEQFFGPGTRLTVL.

This chain uses TRBV30 with TRBJ1-5; 9 nucleotides line up with TRBD1. This CDR3 is 13 amino acids long. Germline V gene data show CDR1 as GTSNPN and CDR2 as SVGIG (reference sequence). V lost 7 bases, J lost 1 base, and 2 bases stayed unmatched. CDR3 residues: CASDRGSNQPQHF. The CDR3 DNA reads TGTGCCTCGGACAGGGGCAGCAATCAGCCCCAGCATTTT.

V and J are TRBV7-9 and TRBJ1-2; 7 bases fit TRBD1. The J segment lost 4 bases and the V segment lost 5 bases, leaving 10 bases of the junction unmatched. Germline V gene data show CDR1 as SEHNR and CDR2 as FQNEAQ (reference sequence). CDR3 length: 15 residues. Written as DNA, the CDR3 is TGTGCCAGCAGCGAGCGAGGGACAGATTTCTATGGCTACACCTTC. Translation gives CASSERGTDFYGYTF.

The genes are TRBV19 and TRBJ1-5; 8 bases fit TRBD1. The CDR3 has 14 residues. Germline assignment: CDR1 LNHDA and CDR2 SQIVND (reference sequence). With V trimmed by 6 bases and J by 1 base, 2 bases remained unmatched. In DNA, the CDR3 is TGTGCCAGTAGAACAGGGGGAAGCAATCAGCCCCAGCATTTT. It translates to CASRTGGSNQPQHF.

The chain joins TRBV28 to TRBJ1-3, with 7 bases identical to TRBD1. This CDR3 spans 14 amino acids. CDR1 and CDR2 from the germline V gene are MDHEN and SYDVKM. V shed 7 bases and J 3 bases; nucleotides not matched to a gene: 6. The CDR3 reads CASIDRVRGNTIYF. Here the CDR3 DNA reads TGTGCCAGCATTGACAGGGTACGTGGAAACACCATATATTTT.

The chain recombines TRBV29-1 with TRBJ2-3, with 10 bases fitting TRBD1. The CDR3 is 13 amino acids. The V gene end was trimmed by 5 bases and the J gene end by 6 bases; junction bases not matched to a gene: 5. Germline V CDR1 and CDR2: SQVTM, ANQGSEA. The CDR3 DNA reads as TGCAGCGTTAATGACAGGGGGCGTGATACGCAGTATTTT. As protein: CSVNDRGRDTQYF.

The chain couples TRBV9 to TRBJ2-7; tentative D call: TRBD1 (6 bases). With 0 bases removed from V and 2 bases from J, the gap between germline ends came to 9 bases. This CDR3 has 14 amino acids. Germline V gene data show CDR1 as SGDLS and CDR2 as YYNGEE. The CDR3 sequence: CASSVGGQAYEQYF. CDR3 coding DNA: TGTGCCAGCAGCGTAGGGGGGCAGGCCTACGAGCAGTACTTC.

This clone was seen a single time. The chain has TRBV13 and TRBJ1-6, with D possibly TRBD1 on 5 matching bases. Trimming cost V 0 bases and J 9 bases, with 15 bases left between them. The CDR3 extends over 16 amino acids. CDR1 is PRHDT, CDR2 FYEKMQ, per germline (reference sequence). The CDR3 loop reads CASSLGRAGQPSPLHF. CDR3 sequence (DNA): TGTGCCAGCAGCTTAGGCCGGGCAGGGCAACCTTCACCCCTCCACTTT. The whole variable domain, remainder taken from reference TRBV13 and TRBJ1-6, is AAGVIQSPRHLIKEKRETATLKCYPIPRHDTVYWYQQGPGQDPQFLISFYEKMQSDKGSIPDRFSAQQFSDYHSELNMSSLELGDSALYFCASSLGRAGQPSPLHFGNGTRLTVT.

V is TRBV7-3 and J is TRBJ2-5; TRBD2 matches at 12 bases. This CDR3 contains 15 residues. J was trimmed by 7 bases and V by 5 bases; bases with no gene match: 8. The germline gives CDR1 SGHTA, CDR2 FQGTGA. This CDR3 reads CASSPLAGGQSTQYF. The CDR3 DNA reads TGTGCCAGCAGCCCGCTAGCGGGAGGGCAATCGACCCAGTACTTC.

The V and J genes are TRBV9 and TRBJ1-1; maybe TRBD1 (6 bases). V shed 0 bases and J shed 1 base, with 10 bases lying between them. This CDR3 has 15 residues. In germline, CDR1 is SGDLS, CDR2 YYNGEE. The chain's CDR3 is CASSVVGTRNTEAFF. The CDR3 bases are TGTGCCAGCAGCGTAGTCGGGACAAGGAACACTGAAGCTTTCTTT.

The chain couples TRBV28 to TRBJ1-5, with D hard to call. This CDR3 has 14 residues. Germline values: CDR1 MDHEN, CDR2 SYDVKM. Trimming removed 3 bases at V and 3 bases at J, with 9 bases between. CDR3 nucleotide sequence: TGTGCCAGCAGTTTCGGTCTCGACAATCAGCCCCAGCATTTT. It codes for CASSFGLDNQPQHF.

This chain links TRBV7-9 with TRBJ2-7; 11 positions match TRBD2. Germline lookup yields CDR1 SEHNR and CDR2 FQNEAQ (reference sequence). V was clipped by 5 bases and J by 1 base; unmatched bases: 4. The CDR3 is 15 amino acids. CDR3 nucleotide sequence: TGTGCCAGCAGCGGACTAGCGGGCGATTCCTACGAGCAGTACTTC. It specifies CASSGLAGDSYEQYF.

The chain is built from TRBV30 and TRBJ2-5; 9 bases are a match to TRBD1. With V trimmed by 2 bases and J by 5 bases, 6 bases remained unmatched. This CDR3 contains 14 residues. The germline CDR1 and CDR2 sequences are GTSNPN and SVGIG (reference sequence). The CDR3 DNA reads as TGTGCCTGGAGTCGGACAGGGGTTCGGGAGACCCAGTACTTC. This gives the protein CAWSRTGVRETQYF.

This chain connects TRBV6-5 to TRBJ1-5; no clear D. V was cut by 10 bases and J by 7 bases, with 14 bases left in between. The CDR3 contains 12 residues. Germline V gene data show CDR1 as MNHEY and CDR2 as SVGAGI. The CDR3: CATKQIWQPQHF. CDR3 nucleotide sequence: TGTGCCACCAAACAGATTTGGCAGCCCCAGCATTTT.

V gene TRBV7-2 combines with J gene TRBJ1-4, with a tentative D call TRBD1 (5 bases). Per germline, CDR1 SGHTA and CDR2 FQGNSA. The length of the CDR3 is 14 residues. V gave up 1 base and J gave up 8 bases, with 11 bases separating them. CDR3 residues: CASSLVGGGEKLFF. The CDR3, as DNA: TGTGCCAGCAGCTTAGTGGGGGGAGGGGAAAAACTGTTTTTT.

This chain links TRBV7-3 with TRBJ2-1, with D possibly being TRBD2 (6 bases). The CDR3 has 18 amino acids. Germline loops: CDR1 SGHTA, CDR2 FQGTGA. V dropped 4 bases and J dropped 5 bases, with 24 bases sitting between them. CDR3: CASSYSTTGLSLDNEQFF. For the CDR3, the DNA is TGTGCCAGCAGCTATAGCACAACGGGACTGTCACTCGACAATGAGCAGTTCTTC.

This clone turned up a few times. This chain connects TRBV24-1 to TRBJ1-5; no firm D call. The germline V gene encodes CDR1 KGHDR and CDR2 SFDVKD. CDR3 length: 14 amino acids. The V and J ends lost 4 bases and 0 bases respectively, with 6 bases between them. The CDR3 loop reads CATSDGYSNQPQHF. Here the CDR3 DNA reads TGTGCCACCAGTGACGGGTATAGCAATCAGCCCCAGCATTTT.

The J gene is TRBJ2-5, the V gene TRBV10-1; maybe TRBD2 (7 bases). Germline-derived CDR1 and CDR2 are WNHNN and SYGVQD (reference sequence). With 0 bases removed from V and 5 bases from J, the gap between germline ends came to 13 bases. This CDR3 has 15 amino acids. CDR3 amino acids: CASSESGGPQETQYF. The DNA of the CDR3 is TGCGCCAGCAGTGAGTCGGGGGGGCCCCAGGAGACCCAGTACTTC.

Only one count was recorded for this clone. The chain uses TRBV5-5 and TRBJ1-1; TRBD1 aligns across 7 bases. CDR3 size: 15 residues. The V gene's germline CDR1 is SGHKS and CDR2 YYEKEE (reference sequence). V shed 1 base, J shed 2 bases, and the junction held 5 bases outside the gene matches. As DNA, the CDR3 is TGTGCCAGCAGCTTGTCTCCAGGGGGTAACACTGAAGCTTTCTTT. Encoded protein: CASSLSPGGNTEAFF. The full variable domain, its missing parts supplied by reference TRBV5-5 and TRBJ1-1, is DAGVTQSPTHLIKTRGQQVTLRCSPISGHKSVSWYQQVLGQGPQFIFQYYEKEERGRGNFPDRFSARQFPNYSSELNVNALLLGDSALYLCASSLSPGGNTEAFFGQGTRLTVV.